The clone carrying this TCR beta chain was counted only a few times. The table came from immunoSEQ multiplex PCR; TCRdb's copy has only in-frame clones and leaves some out. The sample has roughly 160,000 clones, more than 65% seen once. This sample was taken from a study of blood T cell repertoires in COVID-19. Overall study: From the United States, Italy and Spain came samples of acute and convalescent COVID-19. T cells, B-cell-depleted T cells, or PBMCs provided the cDNA or gDNA that served as material.

This CDR3 region has 14 residues. Germline CDR1 MDHEN, CDR2 SYDVKM. Trimming removed 5 bases from V and 6 bases from J, with 13 bases in between. Sequenced: PBMCs or T cells enriched from blood (not recorded which). The source of this sequence is a man in his sixties who had recovered from COVID-19. The chain combines TRBV28 with TRBJ1-4, with D possibly matching TRBD1 (6 bases). CDR3 in DNA: TGTGCCAGCAGTCTCAGGGGAATGCATGAAAAACTGTTTTTT. Its protein product is CASSLRGMHEKLFF.